These 10 T cell receptor beta chains originate from one sample sequenced in a study of blood T cell repertoires in COVID-19 (dated by TCRdb to 2019 to 2021). The library was built by means of the immunoSEQ multiplex PCR assay. TCRdb obtained this table from immuneACCESS and retained in-frame rearrangements with V and J assigned. These tables miss some clones; where compared with another copy, unresolved V genes account for less than half of the shortfall, and the remainder is unexplained. For this sample the table gives under 75,000 clones, of which roughly 90% were detected only once. The top ten clones comprise roughly 2% of the sample. The sample comprised peripheral blood. These TCRs come from a man younger than 40 with acute or convalescent COVID-19.

This sequence joins TRBV5-1 and TRBJ1-2; the D gene is possibly TRBD1 (6 bases). This CDR3 comprises 14 residues. V was trimmed by 0 bases and J by 4 bases, leaving 10 bases between them. Germline lookup yields CDR1 SGHRS and CDR2 YFSETQ. The CDR3 sequence is CASSLESGAYGYTF. The CDR3 DNA is TGCGCCAGCAGCTTGGAGTCAGGGGCCTATGGCTACACCTTC. Together with reference TRBV5-1 and TRBJ1-2, the CDR3 gives the full variable domain: KAGVTQTPRYLIKTRGQQVTLSCSPISGHRSVSWYQQTPGQGLQFLFEYFSETQRNKGNFPGRFSGRQFSNSRSEMNVSTLELGDSALYLCASSLESGAYGYTFGSGTRLTVV.

This clone was counted once. J is TRBJ1-2 and V is TRBV6-6, with 7 bases that match TRBD1. CDR3 size: 16 residues. Trimming took 2 bases from V and 5 from J; bases not matched to a gene: 11. CDR1 MNHNY and CDR2 SVGAGI come from the germline V gene (reference sequence). This CDR3 reads CASSYPRDRSTYGYTF. The CDR3 DNA follows: TGTGCCAGCAGTTACCCGAGGGACAGATCCACTTATGGCTACACCTTC.

The gene calls are TRBV5-1 and TRBJ2-1, with TRBD1 matching over 10 bases. With 3 bases clipped from V and 9 bases from J, the junction kept 9 bases outside the gene matches. CDR1 is SGHRS and CDR2 is YFSETQ in the germline V gene. This CDR3 spans 15 amino acids. The CDR3 is CASSWGDRGQSEQFF. The CDR3 DNA sequence: TGCGCCAGCAGCTGGGGGGACAGGGGCCAGAGTGAGCAGTTCTTC.

The chain has TRBV10-1 and TRBJ2-3, with D perhaps matching TRBD2 (6 bases). V lost 3 bases and J 0 bases, leaving 13 bases between the germline ends. Germline assignment: CDR1 WNHNN and CDR2 SYGVQD (reference sequence). CDR3 length equals 16 residues. The CDR3 sequence is CASSDKVAESTDTQYF. The CDR3 nucleotides read TGCGCCAGCAGTGATAAAGTAGCGGAAAGCACAGATACGCAGTATTTT.

The chain is built from TRBV5-1 and TRBJ1-3; D not certain. Trimming removed 5 bases at V and 0 bases at J, with 12 bases between. Germline V lookup: CDR1 SGHRS, CDR2 YFSETQ. This CDR3 is 15 amino acids long. Here the CDR3 DNA reads TGCGCCAGCAGACGCGCGGAAACCTCTGGAAACACCATATATTTT. Translating gives CASRRAETSGNTIYF.

The chain joins TRBV18 to TRBJ2-3; D not resolved. This CDR3 comprises 13 residues. From germline, CDR1 is KGHSH and CDR2 LQKENI. Trimming cost V 3 bases and J 6 bases, with 10 bases left between them. The CDR3 DNA is TGTGCCAGCTCACCCACTAATCTGGATACGCAGTATTTT. This sequence encodes CASSPTNLDTQYF.

This chain's CDR3 is CASSIGAEETQYF. In DNA, the CDR3 is TGTGCCAGCTCAATCGGAGCAGAAGAGACCCAGTACTTC. V gene TRBV18 combines with J gene TRBJ2-5; D is unresolved. Germline V gene sequence: CDR1 KGHSH, CDR2 LQKENI. CDR3 size: 13 residues. V gave up 5 bases and J gave up 3 bases, with 10 bases separating them.

This clone occurred once. The V gene is TRBV9, the J gene TRBJ2-7; 10 positions agree with TRBD1. The V gene end was trimmed by 0 bases and the J gene end by 9 bases; junction bases not matched to a gene: 9. Germline CDR1 is SGDLS and CDR2 is YYNGEE. The CDR3 has 15 amino acids. The CDR3 spells CASSVEGTGVHAQYF. For the CDR3, the DNA is TGTGCCAGCAGCGTAGAGGGGACAGGGGTTCACGCGCAGTACTTC.

The V call is TRBV10-3, the J call TRBJ1-1; 9 nucleotides match TRBD1. Germline V gene sequence: CDR1 ENHRY, CDR2 SYGVKD. The trim removed 3 bases at V and 6 bases at J, leaving 8 bases unmatched. The CDR3 length is 15 residues. CDR3 sequence (DNA): TGTGCCATCAGTGATTCAACAGGGGGCAGGTCTGAAGCTTTCTTT. This translates into CAISDSTGGRSEAFF.

This clone was seen only once. The chain joins TRBV5-4 to TRBJ1-4; no firm D call. Trimming took 4 bases from V and 10 from J, leaving 14 bases between them. The CDR3 is 13 residues long. Per germline, CDR1 SGHNT and CDR2 YYREEE (reference sequence). The CDR3 reads CASSLLGTGKLFF. DNA of the CDR3: TGTGCCAGCAGCCTCTTAGGTACGGGAAAACTGTTTTTT.